Following are 11 T cell receptor beta chains from one sample sequenced in a study of neurological immune-mediated disorders. TCRdb reanalysed the 5' RACE reads using MiXCR and keeps one entry per CDR3 protein. This sample has tens of thousands of distinct CDR3 sequences, with roughly 3.8% found just once. The material sequenced was PBMCs. These receptors originate from a man between 60 and 75 years old with multiple sclerosis.

This clonotype was detected ten times or more. This rearrangement joins TRBV28 to TRBJ2-2, with D perhaps matching TRBD2 (7 bases). The CDR3 contains 15 residues. Trimming removed 3 bases at V and 4 bases at J, with 12 bases between. Germline values: CDR1 MDHEN, CDR2 SYDVKM. CDR3 sequence (DNA): TGTGCCAGCAGTTTTCGGGGGGCGGGCACCGGGGAGCTGTTTTTT. It encodes CASSFRGAGTGELFF.

At least ten counts were recorded for this clonotype. This chain connects TRBV5-1 to TRBJ2-7; 15 positions agree with TRBD2. The trim removed 2 bases at V and 7 bases at J, leaving 16 bases unmatched. The germline V gene has CDR1 SGHRS and CDR2 YFSETQ. The CDR3 loop spans 19 amino acids. The CDR3 DNA follows: TGCGCCAGCAGCTTAAGGTCGGGACAGGGACTAGCGGGAGGTATGGAGCAGTACTTC. Translated: CASSLRSGQGLAGGMEQYF.

This clonotype was counted many times. The chain is built from TRBV7-2 and TRBJ2-2; the D is unclear. Germline values: CDR1 SGHTA, CDR2 FQGNSA. The CDR3 extends over 11 amino acids. Trimming cost V 4 bases and J 3 bases, with 0 bases left between them. The CDR3 coding sequence is TGTGCCAGCAGCTACACCGGGGAGCTGTTTTTT. It is translated as CASSYTGELFF.

The table lists this clonotype with many counts. The gene calls are TRBV20-1 and TRBJ2-7; unclear D gene. The CDR3 is made up of 13 amino acids. V was pared by 3 bases and J by 0 bases, with 9 bases between. The germline V gene has CDR1 DFQATT and CDR2 SNEGSKA (reference sequence). The CDR3 region has the DNA TGCAGTGCTAGGACCCCGGGCTCCTACGAGCAGTACTTC. Translating gives CSARTPGSYEQYF.

This clonotype was seen at least ten times. The chain employs TRBV20-1 and TRBJ2-7; D unresolved. CDR3 length: 14 residues. V lost 1 base and J lost 0, with 10 bases in between. Germline values: CDR1 DFQATT, CDR2 SNEGSKA (reference sequence). CDR3 loop: CSARATVGSYEQYF. CDR3 nucleotides: TGCAGTGCTAGAGCTACAGTTGGCTCCTACGAGCAGTACTTC.

The table lists this clonotype with many counts. The chain is built from TRBV12-3 or TRBV12-4 and TRBJ1-4, with D unclear. The CDR3 totals 14 residues. V shed 6 bases and J shed 4 bases, with 12 bases lying between them. In DNA form, the CDR3 reads TGTGCCAGCAGCTTTCGCAGCAATAATGAAAAACTGTTTTTT. This translates into CASSFRSNNEKLFF.

This clonotype has at least ten counts. The chain has TRBV15 and TRBJ1-5; a weak D match, TRBD1 (5 bases). The CDR3 loop spans 13 amino acids. Germline CDR1 LNHNV, CDR2 YYDKDF (reference sequence). V lost 0 bases to trimming and J lost 12 bases, with 12 bases between them. DNA for the CDR3: TGTGCCACCAGCAGAGAACCCTCGAGGGGCCAGCATTTT. Translated: CATSREPSRGQHF.

This clonotype showed up many times. The J gene is TRBJ2-2, the V gene TRBV5-6; D is uncertain. With 4 bases removed from V and 5 bases from J, the gap between germline ends came to 9 bases. The CDR3 extends over 13 amino acids. Per germline, CDR1 SGHDT and CDR2 YYEEEE. The CDR3 protein is CASSQPFTGELFF. The CDR3 DNA is TGTGCCAGCAGCCAACCATTTACCGGGGAGCTGTTTTTT.

CDR3 nucleotides: TGCAGTGCTAGGAGGCCTCAGGGTACGCAGTATTTT. Encoded protein: CSARRPQGTQYF. The chain carries TRBV20-1 and TRBJ2-3; possible D gene TRBD1, 5 bases. Germline CDR1 and CDR2: DFQATT and SNEGSKA (reference sequence). V lost 3 bases and J lost 8, with 12 bases in between. The CDR3 is made up of 12 amino acids.

DNA of the CDR3: TGTGCCAGCAGCCAGACTCCCGGGACAGGGGCCTACGAGCAGTACTTC. This translates into CASSQTPGTGAYEQYF. The chain uses TRBV4-2 and TRBJ2-7; TRBD1 matches at 10 bases. The ends lost 3 bases at V and 2 bases at J; junction bases unmatched: 7. The germline V gene has CDR1 LGHNA and CDR2 YNFKEQ. The CDR3 consists of 16 residues.

This clonotype was detected ten times or more. The gene calls are TRBV6-6 and TRBJ2-7, with 9 nucleotides matching TRBD1. CDR3 size: 15 residues. Per the germline V gene, CDR1 is MNHNY and CDR2 is SVGAGI (reference sequence). The V and J ends lost 6 bases and 0 bases, in that order; junction bases with no gene match: 6. CDR3 sequence: CASRGQGIISYEQYF. CDR3 sequence (DNA): TGTGCCAGCAGGGGACAGGGAATCATCTCCTACGAGCAGTACTTC.